This TCR beta chain was documented in a study of T cell clusters in autoimmune cytopenias. Roughly 40,000 genome equivalents of blood DNA were amplified for TRB. Multiplex touch-down PCR amplified TRB using TRB-A and TRB-B pools in one tube. Using the multiplex PCR reads, TCRdb records one entry per CDR3 protein without DNA. Its table lists about 6,100 distinct CDR3 sequences. This clonotype ranks as medium-sized in terms of frequency. These data also formed part of another study, on T cell repertoires in aging, cancer and after chemotherapy. Per that paper: About 8.1 million TCR reads made up the full dataset. Untreated cancer patients had significantly lower blood TCR diversity than age-matched healthy donors. Across the chemotherapy interval, each cancer cohort showed higher median generation probability, suggesting thymic rebound.

This clonotype was obtained from a human donor in good health. Sequencing input: peripheral blood.

The chain's CDR3 is CASSFEDSSSGIQYF. The rearrangement joins TRBV12-3 or TRBV12-4 to TRBJ2-4. The CDR3 has 15 amino acids.